This TCR beta chain emerged from a study of cytomegalovirus exposure and HLA in healthy donors. Points from the study as a whole: In a later analysis, across HLA loci, associated TCR counts were highest for DRB1, lowest for HLA-C. Prior analysis indicated that the majority of TCR beta V segments exhibited productivity approximately 87% or approximately 30% of the time.

CDR3 length: 15 residues. Germline lookup yields CDR1 LNHNV and CDR2 YYDKDF (reference sequence). Trimming cost V 1 base and J 7 bases; bases outside gene matches: 5. In the case of this clone: Its antigen is still unknown.

It was with 60 Vbeta and 13 Jbeta primers that the PCR ran. Method: immunoSEQ multiplex PCR; TCRdb's copy keeps in-frame clones and lacks some. In the table there are roughly 140,000 clones, approximately 85% of which are singletons. This clonotype was obtained from a man aged 50-60 years in good health and CMV-seropositive. Sequencing used PBMCs. The chain recombines TRBV15 with TRBJ2-1; 9 bases fit TRBD2. The CDR3 here is CATSRAGTSSNEQFF. The CDR3, as DNA: TGTGCCACCAGCAGAGCCGGGACTAGCTCGAATGAGCAGTTCTTC. Supplemented by reference TRBV15 and TRBJ2-1, the full variable domain reads DAMVIQNPRYQVTQFGKPVTLSCSQTLNHNVMYWYQQKSSQAPKLLFHYYDKDFNNEADTPDNFQSRRPNTSFCFLDIRSPGLGDTAMYLCATSRAGTSSNEQFFGPGTRLTVL.